These T cell receptor beta chains were read from a single sample in a study of cytomegalovirus exposure and HLA in healthy donors. The repertoire was sequenced with immunoSEQ multiplex PCR; TCRdb's copy has only in-frame clones and lacks some. The sample holds 95,000 to 150,000 clones; over 60% are singletons and the top ten take around 3.5%. The sample comprised PBMCs. These receptors all come from a human donor in good health. The CDR3 runs from the conserved cysteine through the conserved F or W. A D gene is named only where the DNA matches it firmly. Size values are once, few and many counts, or a class for expanded clones, and some rows have none.

>TRBV5-8|.|TRBD1|TRBJ1-1
CASSLHRGFTEAFF
TGTGCCAGCAGCTTACACAGGGGCTTCACTGAAGCTTTCTTT
>TRBV21-1|few|.|TRBJ2-7
CASSKASGGGSEQYF
TGTGCCAGCAGCAAAGCGTCCGGGGGAGGGAGCGAGCAGTACTTC
>TRBV5-4|.|.|TRBJ1-1
CASSAPQGEGTEAFF
TGTGCCAGCAGCGCACCACAGGGAGAAGGGACTGAAGCTTTCTTT
>TRBV9|.|TRBD2|TRBJ2-1
CASSSGTLAGDLFF
TGTGCCAGCAGCTCAGGCACCCTAGCGGGAGATCTGTTCTTC
>TRBV28|few|.|TRBJ1-1
CASRELNTEAFF
TGTGCCAGCAGAGAGCTGAACACTGAAGCTTTCTTT
>TRBV2|.|TRBD1|TRBJ2-1
CASSSSRDRAYNEQFF
TGTGCCAGCAGTTCTTCCCGGGACAGGGCTTACAATGAGCAGTTCTTC
>TRBV12-5|.|.|TRBJ2-5
CASARYWETQYF
TGTGCTAGTGCCCGGTACTGGGAGACCCAGTACTTC
>TRBV19|.|.|TRBJ1-2
CASSPAPGFGYTF
TGTGCCAGTAGTCCCGCGCCGGGGTTTGGCTACACCTTC
>TRBV28|few|TRBD1|TRBJ1-3
CASSPAGGPGNTIYF
TGTGCCAGCAGCCCCGCAGGGGGACCTGGAAACACCATATATTTT
>TRBV7-8|.|.|TRBJ1-4
CASSLQWRGLNEKLFF
TGTGCCAGCAGCCTTCAGTGGAGGGGCCTTAATGAAAAACTGTTTTTT
>TRBV5-1|.|.|TRBJ1-1
CASRNQGTTEAFF
TGCGCCAGCCGAAACCAGGGGACCACTGAAGCTTTCTTT
>TRBV5-1|.|.|TRBJ1-1
CASSLSRGVRTEAFF
TGCGCCAGCAGCTTGTCCCGGGGAGTTAGGACTGAAGCTTTCTTT
>TRBV5-1|.|TRBD2|TRBJ2-2
CASSLLAGGAGELFF
TGCGCCAGCAGCTTACTAGCGGGAGGCGCGGGGGAGCTGTTTTTT
>TRBV5-6|.|.|TRBJ1-1
CASSFPRLSVMNTEAFF
TGTGCCAGCAGCTTCCCCAGGCTCTCGGTGATGAACACTGAAGCTTTCTTT
>TRBV27|.|.|TRBJ1-2
CASMGGGENYGYTF
TGTGCCAGCATGGGGGGTGGGGAGAACTATGGCTACACCTTC
>TRBV6-5|.|.|TRBJ2-7
CASSYGNRVGSYEQYF
TGTGCCAGCAGTTACGGAAACAGGGTGGGCTCCTACGAGCAGTACTTC
>TRBV27|.|TRBD1|TRBJ2-7
CASSLPGGDEQYF
TGTGCCAGCAGTTTGCCAGGGGGCGACGAGCAGTACTTC
>TRBV5-6|.|TRBD1|TRBJ2-5
CASSQGQGRQETQYF
TGTGCCAGCAGCCAAGGACAGGGGCGGCAAGAGACCCAGTACTTC
>TRBV2|.|.|TRBJ1-1
CASGLLGGNTEAFF
TGTGCCAGCGGACTACTGGGGGGGAACACTGAAGCTTTCTTT
>TRBV19|.|.|TRBJ1-5
CATANGRNQPQHF
TGTGCCACCGCGAATGGGCGAAATCAGCCCCAGCATTTT